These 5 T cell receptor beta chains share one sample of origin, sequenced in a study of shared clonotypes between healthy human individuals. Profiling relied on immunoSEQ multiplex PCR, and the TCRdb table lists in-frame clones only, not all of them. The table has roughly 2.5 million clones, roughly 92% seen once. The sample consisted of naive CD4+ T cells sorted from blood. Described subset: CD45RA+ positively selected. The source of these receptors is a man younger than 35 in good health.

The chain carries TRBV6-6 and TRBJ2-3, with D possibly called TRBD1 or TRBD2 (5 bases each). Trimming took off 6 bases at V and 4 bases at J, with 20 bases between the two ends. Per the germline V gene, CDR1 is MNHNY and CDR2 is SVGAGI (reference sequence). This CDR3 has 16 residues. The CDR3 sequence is CASSNVPGQSADTQYF. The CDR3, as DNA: TGTGCCAGCAGCAACGTACCGGGGCAATCGGCAGATACGCAGTATTTT.

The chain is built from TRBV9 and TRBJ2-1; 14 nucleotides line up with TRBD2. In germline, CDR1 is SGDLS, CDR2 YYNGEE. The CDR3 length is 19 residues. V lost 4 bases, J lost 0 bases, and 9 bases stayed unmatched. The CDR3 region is CASSLGLAGAFSSYNEQFF. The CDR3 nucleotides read TGTGCCAGCAGCTTGGGACTAGCGGGGGCTTTCAGCTCCTACAATGAGCAGTTCTTC.

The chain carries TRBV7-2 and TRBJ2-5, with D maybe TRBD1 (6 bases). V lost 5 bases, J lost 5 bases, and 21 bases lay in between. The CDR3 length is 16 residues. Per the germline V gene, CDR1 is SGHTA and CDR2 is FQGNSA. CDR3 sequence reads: CASSASLTGSAETQYF. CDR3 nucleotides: TGTGCCAGCAGCGCCTCATTGACAGGTTCTGCGGAGACCCAGTACTTC.

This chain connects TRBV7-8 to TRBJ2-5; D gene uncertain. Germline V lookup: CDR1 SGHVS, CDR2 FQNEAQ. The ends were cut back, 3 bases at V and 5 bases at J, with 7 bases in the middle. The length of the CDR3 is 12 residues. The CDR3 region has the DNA TGTGCCAGCAGCTTGGAGTGGGAGACCCAGTACTTC. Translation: CASSLEWETQYF.

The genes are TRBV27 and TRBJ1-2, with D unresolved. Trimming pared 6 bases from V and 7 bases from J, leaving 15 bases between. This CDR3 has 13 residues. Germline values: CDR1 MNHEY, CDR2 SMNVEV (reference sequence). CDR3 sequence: CASRGEGSGGYTF. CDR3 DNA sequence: TGTGCCAGCAGAGGAGAAGGATCCGGTGGCTACACCTTC.